The clone carrying this T cell receptor beta chain was recorded once. Its target is unknown. This entry belongs to a study of identical twins. Per the germline V gene, CDR1 is SQVTM and CDR2 is ANQGSEA. Trimming at V came to 4 bases and at J to 2 bases, leaving 4 bases not matched to a gene. This CDR3 comprises 14 residues. Findings of the study overall: Fewer insertions marked abundant cord blood beta clonotypes; young adult naive trended weakly, memory not at all. These conclusions were based on statistical analysis (cross-sectional, not following the same donors).

Each CDR3 protein gets one entry after TCRdb re-called the 5' RACE reads with MiXCR. The data show roughly 720,000 distinct CDR3 sequences, 18% seen once. The sample also formed part of further work on T cells expressing NK-cell markers.

The chain links TRBV29-1 to TRBJ2-7, with 11 positions matching TRBD1. This TCR was recovered from a woman aged 18-29 years in good health. Sequenced sample: PBMCs. Here the CDR3 reads CSVVGTGGTYEQYF. The DNA of the CDR3 is TGCAGCGTTGTTGGGACAGGGGGGACCTACGAGCAGTACTTC.